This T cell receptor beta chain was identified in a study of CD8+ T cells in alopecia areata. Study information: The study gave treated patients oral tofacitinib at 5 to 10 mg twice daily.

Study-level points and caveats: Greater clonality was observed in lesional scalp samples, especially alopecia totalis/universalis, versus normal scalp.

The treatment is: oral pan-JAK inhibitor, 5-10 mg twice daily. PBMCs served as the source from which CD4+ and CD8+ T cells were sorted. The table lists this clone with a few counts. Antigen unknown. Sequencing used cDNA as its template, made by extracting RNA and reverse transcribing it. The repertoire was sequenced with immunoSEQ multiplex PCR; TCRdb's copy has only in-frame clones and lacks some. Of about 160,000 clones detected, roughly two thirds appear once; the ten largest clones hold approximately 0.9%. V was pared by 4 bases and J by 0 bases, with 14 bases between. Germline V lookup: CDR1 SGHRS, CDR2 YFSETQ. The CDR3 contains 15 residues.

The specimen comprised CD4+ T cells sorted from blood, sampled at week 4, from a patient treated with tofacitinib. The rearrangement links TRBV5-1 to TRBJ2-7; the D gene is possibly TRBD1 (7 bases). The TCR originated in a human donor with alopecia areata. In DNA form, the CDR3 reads TGCGCCAGCAGCGGGGGGACAGATTTCTCCTACGAGCAGTACTTC. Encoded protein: CASSGGTDFSYEQYF.